One sample yielded the 25 T cell receptor beta chains listed below, sequenced in a study of T cell repertoires in cytomegalovirus infection. No cognate antigen is known for these TCRs. A single record per CDR3 protein comes from TCRdb applying MiXCR to the reads. The sample records roughly 990,000 distinct CDR3 sequences, less than 35% being singletons. This specimen was cultured CD8+ T cells from PBMCs, taken from culture after CMV antigen stimulation. The receptors originated from a human donor in good health (CMV status not recorded). Some clones in this sample may be carry-over from other donors' samples.

Comment on this clonotype: Germline is not matched at one junction end, which may reflect a read error. The chain combines TRBV24-1 with TRBJ2-1; tentatively, D is TRBD1 (5 bases). Germline-derived CDR1 and CDR2 are KGHDR and SFDVKD. The CDR3 has 16 amino acids. The CDR3 region has the DNA TGTGCCGCCAGTGATGGCAGGGTGACCCTCCACAATGAGCAGTTCTTC. Protein product: CAASDGRVTLHNEQFF.

This chain links TRBV19 with TRBJ1-1; 8 bases match TRBD1. Trimming cost V 10 bases and J 4 bases; bases outside gene matches: 5. The CDR3 loop spans 12 amino acids. From germline, CDR1 is LNHDA and CDR2 SQIVND (reference sequence). The CDR3 sequence is CAIKTGGTEAFF. CDR3 nucleotides: TGTGCCATCAAAACAGGGGGCACTGAAGCTTTCTTT.

The chain uses TRBV29-1 and TRBJ2-2, with TRBD2 matching 8 bases. Losses at the gene ends were 4 bases for V and 6 bases for J; bases not matched to a gene: 13. There are 16 residues in the CDR3. Germline lookup yields CDR1 SQVTM and CDR2 ANQGSEA. This CDR3 reads CSVARFPGGEAGELFF. CDR3 DNA: TGCAGCGTTGCGCGCTTTCCGGGAGGGGAAGCCGGGGAGCTGTTTTTT.

The rearrangement links TRBV7-9 to TRBJ1-2, with D unresolved. The germline gives CDR1 SEHNR, CDR2 FQNEAQ (reference sequence). V was cut by 1 base and J by 5 bases, with 14 bases left in between. This CDR3 is built from 15 residues. The CDR3 nucleotides are TGTGCCAGCAGCTTAGACAGCGCGGTCCGATATGGCTACACCTTC. Protein sequence: CASSLDSAVRYGYTF.

The table lists this clonotype with many counts. The V call is TRBV7-8, the J call TRBJ2-1; TRBD2 agrees at 7 bases. V was pared by 4 bases and J by 5 bases, with 14 bases of the junction left unmatched. From germline, CDR1 is SGHVS and CDR2 FQNEAQ. The CDR3 contains 17 residues. Here the CDR3 reads CASSSQPRTSRNNEQFF. As DNA, the CDR3 is TGTGCCAGCAGCTCACAACCTCGGACTAGTAGGAACAATGAGCAGTTCTTC. Filled out from reference TRBV7-8 and TRBJ2-1, the complete variable domain reads GAGVSQSPRYKVAKRGQDVALRCDPISGHVSLFWYQQALGQGPEFLTYFQNEAQLDKSGLPSDRFFAERPEGSVSTLKIQRTQQEDSAVYLCASSSQPRTSRNNEQFFGPGTRLTVL.

In its sample, this clonotype was seen a few times. The chain has TRBV12-3 or TRBV12-4 and TRBJ1-6; TRBD1 might be the D (6 bases). The CDR3 contains 16 residues. Trimming removed 0 bases at V and 7 bases at J, with 13 bases between. CDR3 sequence reads: CASSLALGGSNSPLHF. CDR3 nucleotides: TGTGCCAGCAGTTTAGCCCTGGGGGGCTCAAATTCACCCCTCCACTTT.

This sequence joins TRBV20-1 and TRBJ2-7; 7 bases fit TRBD1. With V trimmed by 5 bases and J by 1 base, 8 bases remained unmatched. The CDR3 has 14 amino acids. Germline CDR1 is DFQATT and CDR2 is SNEGSKA (reference sequence). The CDR3 nucleotides read TGCAGTGCTTCCAACAGGGGTTGGTCCTACGAGCAGTACTTC. As protein: CSASNRGWSYEQYF.

Details on this clonotype: A much more abundant neighbour one base away suggests this may be a read error. As the CDR3 is not closed by the conserved phenylalanine or tryptophan, this likely results from a read error. This chain connects TRBV12-3 or TRBV12-4 to TRBJ1-2; TRBD1 matches at 7 bases. The V and J ends lost 3 bases and 5 bases, in that order; junction bases with no gene match: 9. The CDR3 sequence is 15 residues long. The chain's CDR3 is CASSFWTGTDYGYTL. CDR3 in DNA: TGTGCCAGCAGTTTCTGGACCGGGACAGATTATGGCTACACCCTC.

This clonotype came up many times. This rearrangement joins TRBV7-3 to TRBJ2-1, with TRBD2 matching 13 bases. The CDR3 consists of 17 residues. The junction had 8 bases not matched to a gene; V was cut back by 1 base and J by 8 bases. The germline V gene encodes CDR1 SGHTA and CDR2 FQGTGA. The CDR3 DNA sequence: TGTGCCAGCAGCTTAAGACTAGCGGGGGGCCCGTGGGATGAGCAGTTCTTC. Residues: CASSLRLAGGPWDEQFF.

This clonotype was found a few times. The chain recombines TRBV19 with TRBJ2-7; TRBD1 might be the D (6 bases). CDR1 is LNHDA and CDR2 is SQIVND in the germline V gene (reference sequence). There are 12 residues in the CDR3. V was pared by 10 bases and J by 5 bases, with 15 bases between. In DNA form, the CDR3 reads TGTGCCACTTCTGCCACAGGGAACGAGCAGTACTTC. It yields the protein CATSATGNEQYF. The whole variable domain, remainder taken from reference TRBV19 and TRBJ2-7, is DGGITQSPKYLFRKEGQNVTLSCEQNLNHDAMYWYRQDPGQGLRLIYYSQIVNDFQKGDIAEGYSVSREKKESFPLTVTSAQKNPTAFYLCATSATGNEQYFGPGTRLTVT.

This chain joins TRBV12-3 or TRBV12-4 and TRBJ2-2; D is possibly TRBD1 or TRBD2 (5 bases each). V was pared by 5 bases and J by 5 bases, with 18 bases between. The CDR3 consists of 16 residues. The CDR3 DNA is TGTGCCAGCAGTCTTGAGGGACGAGATGGAACCGGGGAGCTGTTTTTT. It is translated as CASSLEGRDGTGELFF.

This clonotype was detected a few times. This chain links TRBV6-6 with TRBJ2-2, with 14 bases identical to TRBD2. The CDR3 runs 22 residues. Trimming cost V 5 bases and J 0 bases; bases outside gene matches: 17. The V gene's germline CDR1 is MNHNY and CDR2 SVGAGI (reference sequence). Here the CDR3 reads CASSPTPPGLAGAPPNTGELFF. In DNA form, the CDR3 reads TGTGCCAGCAGTCCAACTCCCCCGGGACTAGCGGGGGCCCCCCCGAACACCGGGGAGCTGTTTTTT.

This clonotype turned up a few times. This chain links TRBV7-9 with TRBJ2-1, with D hard to call. Germline V gene data show CDR1 as SEHNR and CDR2 as FQNEAQ (reference sequence). The CDR3 sequence is 10 residues long. With 4 bases removed from V and 10 bases from J, the gap between germline ends came to 5 bases. CDR3 DNA: TGTGCCAGCAGCTCTCAGGAGCAGTTCTTC. Residues: CASSSQEQFF.

This clonotype was recorded a few times. The junction departs from germline at one end; a sequencing error may be responsible. The chain couples TRBV28 to TRBJ1-6; 8 bases map to TRBD1. The germline CDR1 and CDR2 sequences are MDHEN and SYDVKM. The CDR3 covers 14 residues. The CDR3 DNA reads as TGTGCTAGCAGTGGACAGGGTTATAATTCACCCCTCCACTTT. The encoded protein is CASSGQGYNSPLHF.

This clonotype has more than one count but fewer than ten. V and J are TRBV27 and TRBJ2-2; 10 bases line up with TRBD2. With V trimmed by 8 bases and J by 2 bases, 8 bases remained unmatched. The germline V gene encodes CDR1 MNHEY and CDR2 SMNVEV (reference sequence). This CDR3 contains 16 residues. CDR3 sequence (DNA): TGTGCCAGCGGCGACAGCGGGGGGGCTAACACCGGGGAGCTGTTTTTT. Translation gives CASGDSGGANTGELFF.

This clonotype was seen only once. J is TRBJ1-2 and V is TRBV12-3 or TRBV12-4; no clear D. The CDR3 sequence is 13 residues long. V lost 3 bases and J lost 6, with 11 bases in between. The CDR3 nucleotides read TGTGCCAGCAGTTTGTGGGAAGTAGATGGCTACACCTTC. Amino acid sequence: CASSLWEVDGYTF.

The chain uses TRBV12-3 or TRBV12-4 and TRBJ2-2; D may be TRBD1 or TRBD2 (5 bases each). This CDR3 has 16 residues. V lost 6 bases, J lost 0 bases, and 14 bases lay in between. This CDR3 is CASRPRGRTNTGELFF. The CDR3 bases are TGTGCCAGCAGACCGAGGGGCCGAACGAACACCGGGGAGCTGTTTTTT.

In its sample, this clonotype was seen a few times. The rearrangement uses TRBV27 and TRBJ2-7; 8 bases align to TRBD1. The CDR3 is 15 amino acids. Trimming at V came to 4 bases and at J to 5 bases, leaving 10 bases not matched to a gene. CDR1 and CDR2 from the germline V gene are MNHEY and SMNVEV (reference sequence). The CDR3 loop is CASSSFSQGADEQYF. As DNA, the CDR3 is TGTGCCAGCAGTTCATTCTCTCAGGGGGCAGACGAGCAGTACTTC.

This chain uses TRBV7-9 with TRBJ2-1; 8 bases fit TRBD2. CDR1 is SEHNR and CDR2 is FQNEAQ in the germline V gene (reference sequence). V trimming: 6 bases; J trimming: 3 bases; junction bases outside the gene matches: 1. The CDR3 length is 13 residues. CDR3 nucleotide sequence: TGTGCCAGCAGGGCGGGGGGCTACAATGAGCAGTTCTTC. Translating it yields CASRAGGYNEQFF.

The gene calls are TRBV3-1 and TRBJ1-1, with 9 bases fitting TRBD1. The V and J ends lost 4 bases and 6 bases, in that order; junction bases with no gene match: 6. Germline CDR1 reads LGHDT; CDR2 reads YNNKEL (reference sequence). The CDR3 has 14 residues. The CDR3 region has the DNA TGTGCCAGCAGCCCGGGACAGGGCGGTGCTGAAGCTTTCTTT. This translates into CASSPGQGGAEAFF. The full variable domain, with the rest looked up from reference TRBV3-1 and TRBJ1-1, is DTAVSQTPKYLVTQMGNDKSIKCEQNLGHDTMYWYKQDSKKFLKIMFSYNNKELIINETVPNRFSPKSPDKAHLNLHINSLELGDSAVYFCASSPGQGGAEAFFGQGTRLTVV.

The chain combines TRBV27 with TRBJ2-1; possible D gene TRBD2, 6 bases. This CDR3 spans 17 amino acids. Germline V gives CDR1 MNHEY, CDR2 SMNVEV (reference sequence). Trimming shortened V by 4 bases and J by 0 bases, and 16 bases separated the two germline ends. The CDR3 DNA reads TGTGCCAGCAGTTCCTCCGCACGGGGGAGCTCCTACAATGAGCAGTTCTTC. This gives the protein CASSSSARGSSYNEQFF.

This clonotype has only a few counts. The chain recombines TRBV12-3 or TRBV12-4 with TRBJ2-1, with TRBD1 matching over 12 bases. The CDR3 totals 15 residues. The ends lost 6 bases at V and 9 bases at J; junction bases unmatched: 9. CDR3 nucleotides: TGTGCCAGCAGCATCCCCGGGACAGGGGGCGGTGAGCAGTTCTTC. Its translation: CASSIPGTGGGEQFF.

This clonotype was counted between two and nine times. The chain joins TRBV10-2 to TRBJ2-7; no firm D call. V lost 3 bases, J lost 2 bases, and 8 bases lay in between. CDR3 length: 13 residues. CDR1 and CDR2 (germline): WSHSY, SAAADI. The chain's CDR3 is CASSDALTYEQYF. The CDR3 DNA follows: TGCGCCAGCAGTGACGCATTAACCTACGAGCAGTACTTC.

The V gene is TRBV7-6, the J gene TRBJ2-5; D may match TRBD1 or TRBD2 (5 bases each). The CDR3 is made up of 16 amino acids. V lost 0 bases to trimming and J lost 5 bases, with 16 bases between them. Germline CDR1 reads SGHVS; CDR2 reads FNYEAQ. The CDR3 DNA sequence: TGTGCCAGCAGCTTAGCCGGGGCGAGGATTCGGGAGACCCAGTACTTC. Protein: CASSLAGARIRETQYF.

This clonotype was observed many times. The chain has TRBV12-3 or TRBV12-4 and TRBJ2-3; TRBD2 matches 11 bases. V lost 5 bases to trimming and J lost 2 bases; unmatched junction nucleotides: 6. The CDR3 has 16 amino acids. The CDR3 loop reads CASSPRLAGSTDTQYF. The CDR3 DNA sequence: TGTGCCAGCAGTCCCAGACTAGCGGGGTCCACAGATACGCAGTATTTT.